This TCR beta chain is from a study of CD8+ T cells in alopecia areata. Time point in this sample: mouse skin 3 weeks after grafting. There are 15 residues in the CDR3. Germline V lookup: CDR1 NNHDY, CDR2 SYVADS. This clone is classed as medium-sized. The gene names given are mouse names. The DNA ends 4 residues before the CDR3 does, and the rest of the CDR3 is filled in from the germline J gene. The sequencing template was cDNA reverse transcribed from extracted RNA. Assay used: immunoSEQ multiplex PCR; TCRdb lists only in-frame clones, some missing. In total the sample includes 2,000 or so clones, none of them seen once.

The sequenced sample was skin, obtained at week 3. This clonotype was obtained from a C3H/HeJ mouse with alopecia areata. Mouse strain MHC haplotype: H2-k. The chain couples TRBV13-3 to TRBJ2-5; the match to TRBD1 covers 10 bases. The CDR3 region is CASSDGDRGWDTQYF. The CDR3 bases that were read are TGTGCCAGCAGTGATGGGGACAGGGGCTGGGAC.